This record concerns one T cell receptor beta chain sequence. This CDR3 is built from 15 residues. Germline V lookup: CDR1 MNHEY, CDR2 SMNVEV (reference sequence). With V trimmed by 6 bases and J by 4 bases, 8 bases remained unmatched. This specimen comes from a study of blood T cell repertoires in COVID-19. About the research overall: Whether acute or convalescent, the COVID-19 samples came from the United States, Italy and Spain. The cDNA or gDNA used as material had been derived from T cells, B-cell-depleted T cells, or PBMCs.

In the authors' workflow: Scientists estimated how many nucleated cells there were by amplifying reference gene primers. Sequenced by immunoSEQ multiplex PCR; TCRdb stores in-frame clones only, minus some. Clone size and V and J calls were adopted from that table, with D and trimming inferred from the DNA. The sample lists 45,000 to 60,000 clones; just under 80% were seen once. The receptor was isolated from a human donor with active or convalescent COVID-19. The donor label of this sample is uncertain. J is TRBJ1-2 and V is TRBV27; 10 bases fit TRBD1. The sequenced sample consisted of peripheral blood. The CDR3 nucleotides are TGTGCCAGCAGCTCGGGACAGGGGTGGACCTATGGCTACACCTTC. The encoded protein is CASSSGQGWTYGYTF.